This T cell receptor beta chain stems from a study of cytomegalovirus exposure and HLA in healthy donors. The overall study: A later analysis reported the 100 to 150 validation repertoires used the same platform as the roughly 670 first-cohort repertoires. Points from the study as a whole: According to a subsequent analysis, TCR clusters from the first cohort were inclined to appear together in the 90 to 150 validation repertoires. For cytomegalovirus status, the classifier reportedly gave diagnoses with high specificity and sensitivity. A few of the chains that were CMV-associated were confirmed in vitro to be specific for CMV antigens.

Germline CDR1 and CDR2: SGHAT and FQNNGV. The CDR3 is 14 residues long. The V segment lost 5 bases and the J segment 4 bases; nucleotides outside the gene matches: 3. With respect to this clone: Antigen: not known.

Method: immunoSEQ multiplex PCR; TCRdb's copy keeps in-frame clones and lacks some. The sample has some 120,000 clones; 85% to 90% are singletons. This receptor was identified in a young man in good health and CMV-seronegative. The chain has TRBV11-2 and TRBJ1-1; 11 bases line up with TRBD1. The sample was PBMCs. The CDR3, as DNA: TGTGCCAGCAGCGCCGGGACAGGGGGCACTGAAGCTTTCTTT. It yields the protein CASSAGTGGTEAFF. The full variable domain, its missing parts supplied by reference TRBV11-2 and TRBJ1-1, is EAGVAQSPRYKIIEKRQSVAFWCNPISGHATLYWYQQILGQGPKLLIQFQNNGVVDDSQLPKDRFSAERLKGVDSTLKIQPAKLEDSAVYLCASSAGTGGTEAFFGQGTRLTVV.